This is a list of T cell receptor beta chains from one sample in a study of blood T cell repertoires in COVID-19. Sequenced by immunoSEQ multiplex PCR; TCRdb stores in-frame clones only, minus some. Seen here are roughly 250,000 clones, about four fifths observed once, and the top ten hold approximately 9.6%. Sequences were obtained from peripheral blood. Receptors originate from an elderly woman with acute or convalescent COVID-19. CDR3s include the opening cysteine and the closing phenylalanine or tryptophan. A D gene is named only where the DNA matches it firmly. A row's size may be missing; if present it is once, few, many or a size class.

>TRBJ2-2|.|17|TRBD2|TRBV6-6
CASSPLATSGNTGELFF
TGTGCCAGCAGTCCCCTAGCGACTAGCGGGAACACCGGGGAGCTGTTTTTT
>TRBJ1-1|.|15|.|TRBV7-9
CASSLALEGNTEAFF
TGTGCCAGCAGCTTAGCGCTGGAGGGGAACACTGAAGCTTTCTTT
>TRBJ1-4|.|14|.|TRBV11-2
CASSYTGGSEKLFF
TGTGCCAGCAGCTACACCGGGGGGTCTGAAAAACTGTTTTTT
>TRBJ2-3|.|14|.|TRBV19
CASSIEESTDTQYF
TGTGCCAGTAGTATAGAGGAGAGCACAGATACGCAGTATTTT
>TRBJ2-3|.|13|.|TRBV7-9
CASSSAQGTTQYF
TGTGCCAGCAGCTCCGCTCAGGGTACGACGCAGTATTTT
>TRBJ1-2|few|15|.|TRBV19
CASSRRSRAIDGYTF
TGTGCCAGTAGTCGGAGGAGTAGGGCGATTGATGGCTACACCTTC
>TRBJ2-2|.|17|.|TRBV27
CASSLKSDRLNTGELFF
TGTGCCAGCAGTTTAAAATCGGACAGACTGAACACCGGGGAGCTGTTTTTT
>TRBJ1-1|.|14|TRBD1|TRBV2
CASGMGQLNTEAFF
TGTGCCAGCGGCATGGGACAGCTGAACACTGAAGCTTTCTTT
>TRBJ1-3|.|16|.|TRBV11-2
CASSLSGSKTGNTIYF
TGTGCCAGCAGCCTCTCCGGGTCTAAAACGGGAAACACCATATATTTT
>TRBJ1-3|.|12|.|TRBV12-3/TRBV12-4
CASSSPGNTIYF
TGTGCCAGCAGTTCTCCCGGAAACACCATATATTTT
>TRBJ2-1|.|17|TRBD2|TRBV9
CASSVVPASGGNNEQFF
TGTGCCAGCAGCGTAGTCCCTGCTAGCGGGGGAAACAATGAGCAGTTCTTC
>TRBJ1-6|few|15|.|TRBV15
CATSRDSSVGSPLHF
TGTGCCACCAGCAGAGATTCATCCGTCGGTTCACCCCTCCACTTT
>TRBJ2-7|.|16|TRBD1|TRBV27
CASSATGGIPPYEQYF
TGTGCCAGCAGTGCGACAGGGGGAATCCCTCCTTACGAGCAGTACTTC
>TRBJ2-5|once|16|.|TRBV10-2
CASRDPGGGAGETQYF
TGCGCCAGCAGGGACCCCGGAGGGGGCGCCGGAGAGACCCAGTACTTC
>TRBJ2-1|.|13|TRBD1|TRBV20-1
CSASRTGGNEQFF
TGCAGTGCTAGTCGGACAGGGGGCAATGAGCAGTTCTTC
>TRBJ1-6|.|17|TRBD1|TRBV19
CASSTSAGTVDNSPLHF
TGTGCCAGTAGTACCAGTGCAGGGACAGTAGATAATTCACCCCTCCACTTT
>TRBJ1-1|.|20|.|TRBV24-1
CATSDSHRGLSSVANTEAFF
TGTGCCACCAGTGACTCACACCGGGGACTTTCTTCGGTGGCAAACACTGAAGCTTTCTTT
>TRBJ1-2|.|17|TRBD1|TRBV5-1
CASSLRAGQGTNYGYTF
TGCGCCAGCAGCTTGAGGGCGGGACAGGGGACCAACTATGGCTACACCTTC
>TRBJ1-2|.|13|TRBD1|TRBV7-2
CASSMGQSYGYTF
TGTGCCAGCAGCATGGGACAGAGCTATGGCTACACCTTC
>TRBJ1-2|few|15|.|TRBV5-1
CASSQQGPPNYGYTF
TGCGCCAGCAGCCAACAGGGCCCTCCTAACTATGGCTACACCTTC
>TRBJ1-1|.|18|.|TRBV30
CAWGRGGRATGLNTEAFF
TGTGCCTGGGGAAGGGGGGGGAGGGCCACTGGCCTAAACACTGAAGCTTTCTTT
>TRBJ1-1|.|16|TRBD1|TRBV4-1
CASSHVQGMGNTEAFF
TGCGCCAGCAGCCATGTACAGGGGATGGGGAACACTGAAGCTTTCTTT
>TRBJ1-6|.|15|TRBD1|TRBV5-4
CASSKGQPYNSPLHF
TGTGCCAGCAGCAAGGGACAGCCCTATAATTCACCCCTCCACTTT
>TRBJ2-7|few|15|TRBD1|TRBV2
CASSYPGTVSHEQYF
TGTGCCAGCAGTTACCCCGGGACAGTATCCCACGAGCAGTACTTC
>TRBJ2-5|.|16|TRBD2|TRBV5-1
CASSSGSGGPQETQYF
TGCGCCAGCAGTTCGGGGAGCGGGGGGCCCCAAGAGACCCAGTACTTC
>TRBJ1-1|.|17|.|TRBV6-4
CASSSYDHRRLNTEAFF
TGTGCCAGCTCTAGCTACGATCACCGCAGGCTCAACACTGAAGCTTTCTTT
>TRBJ1-1|once|18|TRBD1|TRBV10-2
CASSESGTGVGLNTEAFF
TGCGCCAGCAGTGAGTCCGGGACAGGGGTTGGTCTGAACACTGAAGCTTTCTTT
>TRBJ1-4|.|15|.|TRBV5-1
CASSLASATNEKLFF
TGCGCCAGCAGCTTGGCCTCGGCAACTAATGAAAAACTGTTTTTT
>TRBJ2-3|.|16|TRBD2|TRBV14
CASSQDGLAGGDTQYF
TGTGCCAGCAGCCAAGACGGACTAGCGGGAGGAGATACGCAGTATTTT
>TRBJ2-3|.|16|TRBD2|TRBV5-4
CASSLGRGGATDTQYF
TGTGCCAGCAGCTTGGGGCGGGGGGGTGCCACAGATACGCAGTATTTT
>TRBJ2-5|.|14|.|TRBV11-1
CASSLGLAKETQYF
TGTGCCAGCAGCTTAGGTCTAGCCAAAGAGACCCAGTACTTC
>TRBJ1-1|many|13|TRBD1|TRBV10-3
CAISVPGQGQAFF
TGTGCCATCAGTGTCCCGGGACAGGGACAAGCTTTCTTT
>TRBJ1-1|.|15|TRBD1|TRBV6-5
CASRASGQGITEAFF
TGTGCCAGCAGAGCTTCGGGACAGGGGATAACTGAAGCTTTCTTT
>TRBJ1-5|.|14|TRBD1|TRBV28
CASRETGENQPQHF
TGTGCCAGCAGGGAAACAGGGGAAAATCAGCCCCAGCATTTT
>TRBJ2-2|.|17|TRBD2|TRBV4-2
CASSQGQGLVNTGELFF
TGTGCCAGCAGCCAAGGCCAAGGACTAGTGAACACCGGGGAGCTGTTTTTT
>TRBJ2-7|.|14|.|TRBV6-5
CASSSPGTSYEQYF
TGTGCCAGCAGTTCCCCAGGCACCTCCTACGAGCAGTACTTC
>TRBJ2-7|.|14|.|TRBV5-1
CASSLSGSSYEQYF
TGCGCCAGCAGCTTGAGTGGGAGCTCCTACGAGCAGTACTTC
>TRBJ1-6|.|15|TRBD1|TRBV6-1
CASSTRTGINSPLHF
TGTGCCAGCAGTACCCGGACAGGCATTAATTCACCCCTCCACTTT
>TRBJ2-7|.|18|.|TRBV4-1
CASSHLPRGERGNYEQYF
TGCGCCAGCAGCCATCTTCCCAGGGGGGAGCGGGGGAACTACGAGCAGTACTTC
>TRBJ1-1|.|15|TRBD1|TRBV2
CASLRQGALNTEAFF
TGTGCCAGTCTCCGACAGGGGGCCTTGAACACTGAAGCTTTCTTT
>TRBJ2-1|.|14|TRBD2|TRBV7-6
CPTSRGGSYNEQFF
TGCCCCACCTCCCGGGGGGGGTCTTACAATGAGCAGTTCTTC
>TRBJ2-1|.|15|.|TRBV24-1
CATSDPRVPVNEQFF
TGTGCCACCAGTGACCCCAGGGTGCCTGTCAATGAGCAGTTCTTC
>TRBJ2-7|.|14|.|TRBV5-4
CASSSRRGLDEQYF
TGTGCCAGCAGCTCCAGGAGGGGGCTGGACGAGCAGTACTTC
>TRBJ1-1|.|15|TRBD1|TRBV18
CASSLQQGYATEAFF
TGTGCCAGCTCACTACAACAGGGGTATGCGACTGAAGCTTTCTTT